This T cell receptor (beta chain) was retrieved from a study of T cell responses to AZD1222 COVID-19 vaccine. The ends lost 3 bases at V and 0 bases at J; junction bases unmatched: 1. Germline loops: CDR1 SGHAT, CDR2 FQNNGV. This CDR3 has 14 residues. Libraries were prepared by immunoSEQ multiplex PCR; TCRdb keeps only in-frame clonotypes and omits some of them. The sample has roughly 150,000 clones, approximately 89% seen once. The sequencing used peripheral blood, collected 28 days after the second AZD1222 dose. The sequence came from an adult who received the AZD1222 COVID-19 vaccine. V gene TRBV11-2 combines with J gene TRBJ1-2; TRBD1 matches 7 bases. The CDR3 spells CASSFGQANYGYTF. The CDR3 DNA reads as TGTGCCAGCAGCTTCGGACAGGCTAACTATGGCTACACCTTC. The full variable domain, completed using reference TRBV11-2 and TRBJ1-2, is EAGVAQSPRYKIIEKRQSVAFWCNPISGHATLYWYQQILGQGPKLLIQFQNNGVVDDSQLPKDRFSAERLKGVDSTLKIQPAKLEDSAVYLCASSFGQANYGYTFGSGTRLTVV.